The following is a T cell receptor (beta chain) sequence with its context. The data were obtained in a study of blood T cell repertoires in COVID-19. Germline V gene sequence: CDR1 SGHAT, CDR2 FQNNGV. Trimming left V 5 bases short and J 8 bases short, with 12 bases between. This CDR3 contains 12 residues. Assay: immunoSEQ multiplex PCR; the TCRdb copy retains only in-frame clones and omits some. The sample yields over 350,000 clones, 70% to 90% seen once. The source of this sequence is a young woman with acute COVID-19. The sample comprised PBMCs or T cells enriched from blood (not recorded which). The chain employs TRBV11-2 and TRBJ1-1; D might be TRBD1 (6 bases). Here the CDR3 reads CASSLGTQEAFF. The DNA for the CDR3 is TGTGCCAGCAGCCTAGGGACACAAGAAGCTTTCTTT.